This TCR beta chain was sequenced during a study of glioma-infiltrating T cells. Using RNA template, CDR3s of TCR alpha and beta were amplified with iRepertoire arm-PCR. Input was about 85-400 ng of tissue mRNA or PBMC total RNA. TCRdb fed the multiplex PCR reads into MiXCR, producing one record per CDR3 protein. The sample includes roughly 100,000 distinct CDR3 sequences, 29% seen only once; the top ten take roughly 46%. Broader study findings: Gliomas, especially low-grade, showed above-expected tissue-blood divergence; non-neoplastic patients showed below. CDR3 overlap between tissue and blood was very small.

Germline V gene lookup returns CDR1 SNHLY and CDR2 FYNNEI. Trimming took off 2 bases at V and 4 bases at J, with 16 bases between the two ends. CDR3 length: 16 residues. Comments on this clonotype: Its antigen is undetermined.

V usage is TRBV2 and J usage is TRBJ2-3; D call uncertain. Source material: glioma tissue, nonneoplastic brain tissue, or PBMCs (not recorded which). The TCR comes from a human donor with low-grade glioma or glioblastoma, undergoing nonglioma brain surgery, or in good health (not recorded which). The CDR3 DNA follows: TGTGCCAGCAGTGAAAGTGAGGCTAGTACCGCAGATACGCAGTATTTT. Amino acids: CASSESEASTADTQYF.